The rows below give T cell receptor beta chains drawn from one sample of a study of glioma-infiltrating T cells. TCRdb redid the calling of the multiplex PCR reads with MiXCR, one entry per CDR3 protein. The sample has around 190,000 distinct CDR3 sequences, roughly 32% seen once. Sequencing used glioma tissue, nonneoplastic brain tissue, or PBMCs (not recorded which). These receptors originate from a human donor with low-grade glioma or glioblastoma, undergoing nonglioma brain surgery, or in good health (not recorded which). The CDR3 runs from the conserved cysteine through the conserved F or W. The D gene is left open where the match is weak. Not every row has a clone size; where given, it reads once, few, many or a size class.

cdr3_length	d_call	v_call	clone_size	j_call	cdr3_nt	cdr3_aa
17	TRBD2	TRBV20-1	many	TRBJ2-7	TGCAGTGCTAGAGATATGCAGCTTAGCGGGACATCCTACGAGCAGTACTTC	CSARDMQLSGTSYEQYF
12	NA	TRBV27	many	TRBJ1-5	TGTGCCAGCAGTTTTAATAATCAGCCCCAGCATTTT	CASSFNNQPQHF
16	NA	TRBV10-3	few	TRBJ2-3	TGTGCCATCAGAGACATAGCGATCGTGGGCACAGATACGCAGTATTTT	CAIRDIAIVGTDTQYF
14	TRBD1	TRBV27	NA	TRBJ2-3	TGTGCCACCGCGCGGGACAGGGGAGAAGATACGCAGTATTTT	CATARDRGEDTQYF
15	NA	TRBV9	NA	TRBJ2-3	TGTGCCAGCAGCGTACACCGGTTGGGTGCAGATACGCAGTATTTT	CASSVHRLGADTQYF
13	TRBD1	TRBV20-1	NA	TRBJ1-5	TGCAGCGTCGGAGGGGGCGGCAATCAGCCCAAGCATTTT	CSVGGGGNQPKHF
15	TRBD2	TRBV20-1	many	TRBJ2-3	TGCAGTGCTAGCCTCCGGCGGGAGAGGGCAGATACGCAGTATTTT	CSASLRRERADTQYF
15	NA	TRBV12-3/TRBV12-4	NA	TRBJ1-1	TGTGCCAGCAGTTCTTACCCTCAGGGGAACACTGAAGCTTTCTTT	CASSSYPQGNTEAFF
14	NA	TRBV7-9	many	TRBJ2-3	TGTGCCAGCAGCTACATCTCTAGCACAGATACGCAGTATTTT	CASSYISSTDTQYF
17	TRBD2	TRBV28	few	TRBJ2-3	TGTGCCAGCAGTTTATTTCGACTAGCGGGAGTTACAGATACGCAGTATTTT	CASSLFRLAGVTDTQYF
17	NA	TRBV27	many	TRBJ1-6	TGTGCCAGCAGTTTATATTCGGGGTTGGGATATAATTCACCCCTCCACTTT	CASSLYSGLGYNSPLHF
12	NA	TRBV7-9	many	TRBJ2-7	TGTGCCAGCAGCCAGCAGGGGGGCGAGCAGTACTTC	CASSQQGGEQYF
15	NA	TRBV12-3/TRBV12-4	NA	TRBJ2-1	TGTGCCAGCAGTTTAGGGATGACAGGTAACAATGAGCAGTTCTTC	CASSLGMTGNNEQFF
14	NA	TRBV6-1	NA	TRBJ2-4	TGTGCCAGCAGGTTTTGGGTAGCCAAAAACATTCAGTACTTC	CASRFWVAKNIQYF
14	NA	TRBV6-2/TRBV6-3	NA	TRBJ2-1	TGTGCCAGCGGTCTTGGCGGGGCCTACGATGAACAGTTCTTC	CASGLGGAYDEQFF
16	NA	TRBV9	NA	TRBJ1-2	TGTGCCAGCAGCTTAACGGGTCAAACATCTAACTATGGCTACACCTTC	CASSLTGQTSNYGYTF
13	TRBD1	TRBV20-1	NA	TRBJ2-2	TGCAGTGCGAGGGACAGGCTAACAAGGGAGCTGTTTTTT	CSARDRLTRELFF
15	TRBD1	TRBV3-1	few	TRBJ2-5	TGTGCCAGCAGCCAACCAGACAGGGGGGAAGAGACCCAGTACTTC	CASSQPDRGEETQYF
13	NA	TRBV5-4	few	TRBJ2-2	TGTGCCAGCAGCGGCGAGAGGACCGGGGAGCTGTTTTTT	CASSGERTGELFF
16	TRBD2	TRBV6-2/TRBV6-3	NA	TRBJ2-3	TGTGCCAGCAGTTTGGGACTAGCGGCCCCCACGGATACGCAGTATTTT	CASSLGLAAPTDTQYF
17	NA	TRBV4-1	few	TRBJ2-2	TGCGCCAGCAGCCAAGATGGTAACAGGTGGAACACCGGGGAGCTGTTTTTT	CASSQDGNRWNTGELFF
16	NA	TRBV5-1	NA	TRBJ1-1	TGCGCCAGCAGCTTAGGGGTGTTCTCTATGAACACTGAAGCTTTCTTT	CASSLGVFSMNTEAFF
14	TRBD2	TRBV19	once	TRBJ2-2	TGTGCCAGTACGGGACTAGCCGGTACCGTGGAGCTGTTTTTT	CASTGLAGTVELFF
11	NA	TRBV6-9	NA	TRBJ1-2	TGTGCCAGCAGATACAGGTATGTCTACACCTTC	CASRYRYVYTF
17	NA	TRBV4-1	few	TRBJ2-7	TGCGCCAGCAGCCCACAGGGGGGCGGGAGGGGTTCGGACGAGCAGTACTTC	CASSPQGGGRGSDEQYF
12	NA	TRBV29-1	NA	TRBJ2-1	TGCAGCGTTGGTCGACGCAACAATGAGCAGTTCTTC	CSVGRRNNEQFF
15	NA	TRBV7-9	many	TRBJ1-3	TGTGCCAGCAGCCCGTACCCCGGAGGGAGAAACACCATATATTTT	CASSPYPGGRNTIYF
14	NA	TRBV20-1	many	TRBJ2-2	TGCAGTGCTAGAGACGGAAGCATAACCGGGGAGCTGTTTTTT	CSARDGSITGELFF
15	NA	TRBV4-1	NA	TRBJ2-7	TGCGCCAGCAGCTTGATAGGCGGGGACACCTACGAGCAGTACTTC	CASSLIGGDTYEQYF
14	TRBD2	TRBV6-1	once	TRBJ2-1	TGTGCCAGCAGTCAAGGAACAGCGGGGTACGAGCAGTTCTTC	CASSQGTAGYEQFF
17	TRBD2	TRBV6-2/TRBV6-3	many	TRBJ2-1	TGTGCCAGCAGTAAGGGACTAGCGGGAGTTTACTACAATGAGCAGTTCTTC	CASSKGLAGVYYNEQFF
14	TRBD1	TRBV6-2/TRBV6-3	many	TRBJ2-7	TGTGCCAGCAGCGAGCAGGGGGCCGACTACGAGCAGTACTTC	CASSEQGADYEQYF
13	NA	TRBV28	many	TRBJ2-1	TGTGCCAGCAGTTCCGGGATTCACAATGAGCAGTTCTTC	CASSSGIHNEQFF
16	TRBD1	TRBV7-8	NA	TRBJ2-7	TGTGCCAGCAGCTTAGAGGATTCGGCAGGGGGCTACGAGCAGTACTTC	CASSLEDSAGGYEQYF
16	TRBD2	TRBV7-2	many	TRBJ2-3	TGTGCCAGCAGCTTCGGGACTAGCGGGAGCACAGATACGCAGTATTTT	CASSFGTSGSTDTQYF
14	NA	TRBV7-2	many	TRBJ2-5	TGTGCCAGCAGCGTTGTTGCGGCACGGGAGACCCAGTACTTC	CASSVVAARETQYF
16	NA	TRBV12-3/TRBV12-4	many	TRBJ2-7	TGTGCCAGCAGTTCCGAGGGGGTCTCTAATTCGTACGAGCAGTACTTC	CASSSEGVSNSYEQYF
14	NA	TRBV6-2/TRBV6-3	many	TRBJ1-1	TGTGCCAGCAGTTACGGACCGACGAACACTGAAGCTTTCTTT	CASSYGPTNTEAFF
16	NA	TRBV7-2	many	TRBJ2-2	TGTGCCAGCAGCTTAGCGAGAAGCCGGAACACCGGGGAGCTGTTTTTT	CASSLARSRNTGELFF
14	NA	TRBV7-8	many	TRBJ1-1	TGTGCCGCTACAAATAGGGTCATGAACACTGAAGCTTTCTTT	CAATNRVMNTEAFF
13	NA	TRBV12-3/TRBV12-4	few	TRBJ2-5	TGTGCCAGCAGTTTTAATGCTCAAGAGACCCAGTACTTC	CASSFNAQETQYF
17	NA	TRBV19	NA	TRBJ1-2	TGTGCCAGTAGTATACGACGGAGGCCCCACCACGGCGATGGCTACACCTTC	CASSIRRRPHHGDGYTF
12	TRBD2	TRBV2	many	TRBJ2-1	TGTGCCAGCAGTAGATCGGGACTAGTTGAGTTCTTC	CASSRSGLVEFF
13	TRBD1	TRBV7-8	few	TRBJ2-7	TGTGCCAGCAGCTTAAGGGGGCCGGGCGAGCAGTACTTC	CASSLRGPGEQYF
14	TRBD2	TRBV7-9	NA	TRBJ2-7	TGTGCCAGCAGCTTAGGGCCCATAGCGGGCGAGCAGTACTTC	CASSLGPIAGEQYF
14	NA	TRBV20-1	once	TRBJ2-3	TGCGGTGCTCCGGACAGCCCCAGCACAGATACGCAGTATTTT	CGAPDSPSTDTQYF
15	NA	TRBV20-1	NA	TRBJ2-3	TGCAGTGCCTCCCCGGACAGAGAGTCCACAGATACGCAGTATTTT	CSASPDRESTDTQYF
17	TRBD2	TRBV7-8	many	TRBJ2-3	TGTGCCAGCAGCCCCGGGACTAGCGACCTTAGCACAGATACGCAGTATTTT	CASSPGTSDLSTDTQYF
15	NA	TRBV24-1	many	TRBJ1-5	TGTGCCACCAAGACAGGACATCATAGCAATCAGCCCCAGCATTTT	CATKTGHHSNQPQHF
15	NA	TRBV19	few	TRBJ2-1	TGTGCCAGTAGTATAGTATCCAGGGACTACAATGAGCAGTTCTTC	CASSIVSRDYNEQFF
16	NA	TRBV7-2	NA	TRBJ2-1	TGTGCCAGCAGCCCCAAAAGGGCTAGCGAGTACAATGAGCAGTTCTTC	CASSPKRASEYNEQFF